Listed below are T cell receptor beta chains from one sample, sequenced in a study of CD8 T cells in Susac syndrome. One entry per CDR3 protein results from TCRdb running MiXCR on the immunoSEQ multiplex PCR reads. The sample holds more than 200,000 distinct CDR3 sequences; over 90% are singletons and the top ten take about 0.15%. Sequenced material: CD4+ T cells from PBMCs. All receptors come from a human donor with Susac syndrome. Both conserved end residues are part of each CDR3. The order of the fields is V gene, J gene, clone size, D gene, CDR3 DNA, CDR3 protein. D genes are given only for firm matches. Size is omitted from some rows. Given values are once, few, many or a class for expanded clones.

TRBV5-4	TRBJ1-2	-	TRBD1	TGTGCCAGCAGCTTGGAGGCAGGGGGGTACGGCTACACCTTC	CASSLEAGGYGYTF
TRBV7-2	TRBJ2-2	-	TRBD1	TGTGCCAGCAACAAGGACAGGGGGCTAGCCGGGGAGCTGTTTTTT	CASNKDRGLAGELFF
TRBV20-1	TRBJ2-7	-	TRBD2	TGCAGTGCTAGAGCGGGGGGGCCAGGGGAGCAGTACTTC	CSARAGGPGEQYF
TRBV5-4	TRBJ2-5	-	-	TGTGCCAGCAGCTTGGTCTTGCGGGGAGAACAAGAGACCCAGTACTTC	CASSLVLRGEQETQYF
TRBV5-4	TRBJ2-7	-	-	TGTGCCAGCAGCTTTCGGCCGGGGGTGGCGGACGAGCAGTACTTC	CASSFRPGVADEQYF
TRBV27	TRBJ2-3	-	TRBD1	TGTGCCAGCAGTTTGGGCAACAGGGGAAATACGCAGTATTTT	CASSLGNRGNTQYF
TRBV6-1	TRBJ2-7	once	-	TGTGCCAGCACCGCGACAGGTTCCTACGAGCAGTACTTC	CASTATGSYEQYF
TRBV18	TRBJ1-2	-	-	TGTGCCAGCTCACTATCCCCCAGGGGACATAACTATGGCTACACCTTC	CASSLSPRGHNYGYTF
TRBV18	TRBJ2-1	-	TRBD2	TGTGCCAGCTCACTGAACCCGGGGAGCGGGAACTACAATGAGCAGTTCTTC	CASSLNPGSGNYNEQFF
TRBV29-1	TRBJ2-5	once	-	TGCAGCGTTGTGGGGACGCTGGGAGAGACCCAGTACTTC	CSVVGTLGETQYF
TRBV20-1	TRBJ2-2	-	-	TGCAGTGCTAGTTGGGGCGGGGAGCTGTTTTTT	CSASWGGELFF
TRBV5-4	TRBJ2-1	-	-	TGTGCCAGCAGCTTGAAAGCCGGGGGTGAGCAGTTCTTC	CASSLKAGGEQFF
TRBV30	TRBJ2-1	-	-	TGTGCCTCTGCGCAAGACAATGAGCAGTTCTTC	CASAQDNEQFF
TRBV30	TRBJ1-5	-	TRBD1	TGTGCCTGGAGTGCCACGGGGACAGGGTACAATCAGCCCCAGCATTTT	CAWSATGTGYNQPQHF
TRBV9	TRBJ2-6	-	-	TGTGCCAGCAGCACCCAGCCTCGGACAGGACTACTCTCTGGGGCCAACGTCCTGACTTTC	CASSTQPRTGLLSGANVLTF
TRBV5-1	TRBJ2-3	-	-	TGCGCCAGCAGCTTGGACCTTCGAGGAGGGACAGATACGCAGTATTTT	CASSLDLRGGTDTQYF
TRBV27	TRBJ1-2	-	-	TGTGCCAGCAGTTTAAGGTCTGGGAGCGGTATTTCCTATGGCTACACCTTC	CASSLRSGSGISYGYTF
TRBV5-1	TRBJ2-5	-	TRBD1	TGCGCCAGCAGCTATGGACAGGGAAGCCAAGAGACCCAGTACTTC	CASSYGQGSQETQYF
TRBV20-1	TRBJ2-1	-	TRBD2	TGCAGTGCTCGGGGGGAGGCATACAATGAGCAGTTCTTC	CSARGEAYNEQFF
TRBV25-1	TRBJ2-7	-	-	TGTGCCAGCAGTGATTCCCTCTACGAGCAGTACTTC	CASSDSLYEQYF
TRBV28	TRBJ1-4	-	-	TGTGCCAGCACCTTGGGTGGGCCTAATGAAAAACTGTTTTTT	CASTLGGPNEKLFF
TRBV20-1	TRBJ1-2	-	TRBD1	TGCAGTGCTAGAGATCTATCTTCACCCAGGGGGCAAGTCGGCTACACCTTC	CSARDLSSPRGQVGYTF
TRBV19	TRBJ1-5	-	TRBD1	TGTGCCAGTAGTGGGGACAGACATAGCAATCAGCCCCAGCATTTT	CASSGDRHSNQPQHF
TRBV30	TRBJ2-7	-	-	TGTGCTTCGGACAGTTACGAGCAGTACTTC	CASDSYEQYF
TRBV7-9	TRBJ1-6	once	-	TGTGCCAGCAGCGGAGGGGCCGGCAGAGTGAATTCACCCCTCCACTTT	CASSGGAGRVNSPLHF
TRBV4-3	TRBJ1-4	-	TRBD1	TGCGCCAGCAGCCAAGATATGGGACAGGGAAATGAAAAACTGTTTTTT	CASSQDMGQGNEKLFF
TRBV2	TRBJ1-1	-	TRBD1	TGTGCCAGCAGACAGGGGACCACTGAAGCTTTCTTT	CASRQGTTEAFF
TRBV10-3	TRBJ2-3	-	-	TGTGCCATCAGTAAGGGACTTCACACAGATACGCAGTATTTT	CAISKGLHTDTQYF
TRBV5-1	TRBJ2-7	once	-	TGCGCCAGCAGCCCCGGCACCTCGGGCGTTAACTACGAGCAGTACTTC	CASSPGTSGVNYEQYF
TRBV5-1	TRBJ2-1	-	TRBD2	TGCGCCAGCAGCCGGACTAGCGGAGCCTACAATGAGCAGTTCTTC	CASSRTSGAYNEQFF
TRBV3-1	TRBJ1-1	-	-	TGTGCCAGCAGCCCATGGGACGGGGGAGAGGCGGCTGAAGCTTTCTTT	CASSPWDGGEAAEAFF
TRBV7-2	TRBJ1-6	-	-	TGTGCCAGCAGCTTACAGACCGGGACCGCCCTTAACTCACCCCTCCACTTT	CASSLQTGTALNSPLHF
TRBV20-1	TRBJ2-1	-	-	TGCAGTGCTAGACCGGGCCTGTCCTCTTACAATGAGCAGTTCTTC	CSARPGLSSYNEQFF
TRBV2	TRBJ1-2	-	-	TGTGCCAGCAGCGCAGACAGGATGGATGGCTACACCTTC	CASSADRMDGYTF
TRBV7-6	TRBJ2-1	-	-	TGTGCCAGCAGCTTAGTTTCAGGTCGTGAGCAGTTCTTC	CASSLVSGREQFF
TRBV18	TRBJ2-2	-	-	TGTGCCAGCTCACCCCGGACAGTAACGAACACCGGGGAGCTGTTTTTT	CASSPRTVTNTGELFF
TRBV6-5	TRBJ2-1	-	TRBD1	TGTGCCAGCAGTTACTCGACAGGGGGGTCCTACAATGAGCAGTTCTTC	CASSYSTGGSYNEQFF
TRBV7-3	TRBJ2-3	-	-	TGTGCCAGCAGCTTAAAGGGGTCCCTCCGCACGGAGCAGTATTTT	CASSLKGSLRTEQYF
TRBV12-3/TRBV12-4	TRBJ1-6	-	TRBD1	TGTGCCAGCAGTTTGAGGGGACAGGTGGATTCACCCCCCCACTTT	CASSLRGQVDSPPHF
TRBV29-1	TRBJ1-3	-	-	TGCAGCGCCGACTGGGGGGGAAACACCATATATTTT	CSADWGGNTIYF
TRBV20-1	TRBJ2-1	-	-	TGCAGCACCGGGGGCTGGGCGGGAGCGAGTGAGCAGTTCTTC	CSTGGWAGASEQFF
TRBV5-4	TRBJ2-2	-	-	TGTGCCAGCAGCTTGGAGGGACTGAACACCGGGGAGCTGTTTTTT	CASSLEGLNTGELFF